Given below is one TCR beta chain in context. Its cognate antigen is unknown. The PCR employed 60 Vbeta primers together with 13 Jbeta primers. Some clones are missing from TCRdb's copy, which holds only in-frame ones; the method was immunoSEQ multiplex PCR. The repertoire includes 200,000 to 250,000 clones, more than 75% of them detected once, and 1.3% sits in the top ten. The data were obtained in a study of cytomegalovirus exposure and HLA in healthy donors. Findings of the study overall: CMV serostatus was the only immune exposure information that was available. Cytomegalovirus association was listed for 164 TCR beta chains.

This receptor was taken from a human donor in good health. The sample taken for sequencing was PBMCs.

The CDR3, as DNA: TGCGCCAGCAGCCCCGGACAGGGGCCGCGTGAAAAACTGTTTTTT. Translating it yields CASSPGQGPREKLFF. The rearrangement joins TRBV4-1 to TRBJ1-4; 9 bases map to TRBD1. There are 15 residues in the CDR3. After removal of 4 bases from V and 7 bases from J, the junction contained 7 bases not matched to a gene. From germline, CDR1 is MGHRA and CDR2 YSYEKL.